The sequence of this TCR beta chain was determined in a study of tumor-infiltrating lymphocytes in primary liver carcinoma (dated by TCRdb to the late 2010s). Turning to the overall study: About five patients with histopathologically diagnosed primary liver carcinoma underwent surgical resection in China between 2015 and March 2016. Roughly 3.5 to 8 million productive TCRbeta reads were obtained per sample, and no significant difference in read depth was found between tissue types. Reproducibility between technical replicate repertoires was high, with correlation coefficients above 0.95 and mean shared-clone rates about 0.9. The tumors of the five patients were staged as T1-T3 N0M0, with maximum diameters ranging from roughly 4.2 to 10 cm. A total of 35 or so specimens from 5 patients went through TCRbeta repertoire sequencing, namely 25 tumor regions, 5 adjacent noncancerous liver tissues and 5 peripheral blood samples. For each liver tumor, the study sampled five regions along with adjacent normal tissue and blood, and applied TCRbeta repertoire sequencing, expression microarrays and whole-exome sequencing. The five patients, three men and two women aged 30 to 69 years, had hepatocellular carcinoma (four) or combined HCC and intrahepatic cholangiocarcinoma (one). Broad study findings and their caveats: Repertoire overlap was higher between tumor regions (mean about 35%) than tumor-adjacent (around 17%) or tumor-blood (about 14%) pairs, consistent with antigen-driven expansion. With just four to six patients in the study, the authors point out that the findings should be validated in a larger study. Because only the TCR beta chain was sequenced and unpaired alpha chains were not captured, true repertoire diversity is likely underestimated. Since the samples were bulk and unsorted, there was no way to compare CD4+ and CD8+ T cell repertoires. A significantly larger repertoire fraction was made up by the top 250 clones in tumors than in blood (p = 0.039).

Blood RNA was extracted from unsorted whole blood using TRIzol reagent, and germline DNA was obtained with the DNeasy Blood & Tissue kit. At the time of sampling, the patients had chronic HBV infection and had not received any treatment. Before surgery, approximately 3.8 milliliters of peripheral blood were collected into K2EDTA tubes. The count of this clonotype is one. Its antigen remains undetermined. This clone may be a read error of a much larger clone one base away. Taken from the germline V gene, the CDR1 and CDR2 loops are MNHEY and SVGAGI. The CDR3 goes from the cysteine to the phenylalanine over 18 residues. CDR3 DNA only is kept here, 54 bases in frame from base 1. Here V drops 6 bases and J drops 0 bases, and the junction holds 13 bases not matched to any gene. A constant-region primer and ProtoScript II reverse transcriptase were used to reverse-transcribe TCRbeta-specific cDNA from roughly 500 ng total RNA. Three nested multiplex PCR rounds, following a slightly modified ARM-PCR procedure, were used to build the TCRbeta libraries. Each of the first two PCR rounds ran for approximately 11 cycles using multiplex TRBV1-TRBV30 forward primers together with a Cbeta reverse primer. Sample barcodes and Illumina adapters were added in a final 25-cycle PCR using Deep VentR polymerase. Before sequencing, amplicons of 200-500 bp were purified from gel using a QIAquick gel extraction kit. TCRbeta amplicons were sequenced on an Illumina HiSeq 2500 with 250-bp paired-end reads. Concerning the study's data processing: To recover full CDR3 sequences, reads were quality-trimmed using Trimmomatic v0.33 and paired reads were then merged using FLASH v1.2.11. V, D and J germline segments were assigned to the rearranged TCRbeta sequences by MiGEC v1.2.1b. Clonotype statistics and Shannon-Wiener diversity indices were calculated with VDJtools v1.0.0. To cut down on sampling bias, every analysis after diversity analysis relied on just the 250 most abundant clonotypes from each sample. The public reads were reanalyzed by TCRdb: fastp trimming at Q25, MiXCR alignment, in-frame beta chains only. When rows share a CDR3 protein, they turn into one entry using the most common DNA and genes. TCRdb's processing, not the authors', yielded these V and J calls. The sample includes nearly 200,000 distinct CDR3 sequences, with less than 65% observed a single time. The top ten hold roughly 6.8% of the sample.

This chain is built from TRBV6-5 and TRBJ2-3; 9 nucleotides in the junction match TRBD2. The source material was peripheral blood. This TCR was recovered from a woman aged 60-75 years with primary liver carcinoma and hepatitis B virus infection. Here the CDR3 is given as CASRLSSGSYLSTDTQYF. The DNA reads as follows: TGTGCCAGCAGGTTGAGTAGCGGGAGTTATTTGAGCACAGATACGCAGTATTTT.